These 3 T cell receptor beta chains were sequenced from one sample in a study of regulatory T cells in long-lasting Graves disease. Time point denoted: persistent/refractory GD, antithyroid drugs over 5 years with positive TRAb. The TCR library was made from RNA extracted from PBMCs. Library construction for TCR beta used iRepertoire HTBI primers and Arm-PCR of CDR3 regions. TCRdb recomputed calls from the multiplex PCR reads with MiXCR, one row per CDR3 protein. The sample records 430,000 or so distinct CDR3 sequences, around a fifth being singletons. Sequencing was performed on peripheral blood mononuclear cells (PBMCs), taken when the disease was refractory, from a patient treated with antithyroid drugs. These receptors originate from a female donor with Graves disease.

This clonotype was seen many times. The gene calls are TRBV27 and TRBJ1-1, with D unresolved. CDR1 MNHEY and CDR2 SMNVEV come from the germline V gene (reference sequence). This CDR3 region has 14 residues. With 1 base removed from V and 1 base from J, the gap between germline ends came to 7 bases. The CDR3 DNA reads as TGTGCCAGCAGTTTATATTCTGGGAACACTGAAGCTTTCTTT. Its translation: CASSLYSGNTEAFF.

This clonotype came up a few times. The V gene is TRBV28, the J gene TRBJ2-3; 8 bases align to TRBD1. V gave up 5 bases and J gave up 0 bases; unmatched junction bases: 7. CDR3 size: 16 residues. CDR1 and CDR2 (germline): MDHEN, SYDVKM. The CDR3 DNA sequence: TGTGCCAGCAGTGAGACCGGGACAGGTAGCACAGATACGCAGTATTTT. Its protein is CASSETGTGSTDTQYF.

This clonotype showed up just a few times. V usage is TRBV27 and J usage is TRBJ1-1; maybe TRBD1 (5 bases). The V end was cut by 8 bases, the J end by 7 bases, with 14 bases between. The CDR3 loop spans 12 amino acids. From germline, CDR1 is MNHEY and CDR2 SMNVEV (reference sequence). The CDR3 reads CASSLTAGEAFF. For the CDR3, the DNA is TGTGCCAGCTCCTTGACAGCCGGTGAAGCTTTCTTT.